One sample yielded the 21 T cell receptor beta chains listed below, sequenced in a study of CD8+CD57+ T cells in acquired aplastic anemia. Only patients with CD8+CD57+ cell expansion on flow cytometry were chosen for sequencing. TCR beta VDJ and CDR3 were profiled, and genomic DNA was the template. TCRdb called the reads again in MiXCR, with one record for every CDR3 protein. The sample records some 120,000 distinct CDR3 sequences, 30% to 45% being singletons. Sequenced input: sorted CD4+, CD8+, or CD8+CD57+ T cells (not recorded which) from PBMCs. These receptors were collected from a human donor with aplastic anemia.

The genes are TRBV28 and TRBJ1-5, with 8 positions matching TRBD1. Germline CDR1 is MDHEN and CDR2 is SYDVKM. The V segment lost 5 bases and the J segment 0 bases; nucleotides outside the gene matches: 6. The CDR3 runs 16 residues. The CDR3 loop is CASSTGQGHSNQPQHF. CDR3 nucleotides: TGTGCCAGCAGTACCGGACAGGGTCATAGCAATCAGCCCCAGCATTTT.

Notes on this clonotype: A read error may be the cause here, since a much bigger clone is one base away. The chain couples TRBV30 to TRBJ1-2; D is perhaps TRBD1 (5 bases). The germline gives CDR1 GTSNPN, CDR2 SVGIG (reference sequence). The CDR3 length is 13 residues. This chain's CDR3 is CAWRATGKDGHTF. The CDR3 DNA reads TGTGCCTGGAGGGCAACAGGAAAGGATGGCCACACCTTC. Full variable domain (missing parts from reference TRBV30 and TRBJ1-2): SQTIHQWPATLVQPVGSPLSLECTVEGTSNPNLYWYRQAAGRGLQLLFYSVGIGQISSEVPQNLSASRPQDRQFILSSKKLLLSDSGFYLCAWRATGKDGHTFGSGTRLTVV.

The genes are TRBV24-1 and TRBJ1-2, with D tentatively TRBD1 (6 bases). This CDR3 comprises 14 residues. Trimming took 2 bases from V and 8 from J, leaving 14 bases between them. The V gene's germline CDR1 is KGHDR and CDR2 SFDVKD. The CDR3 nucleotides read TGTGCCACCAGTGATTCAGGGACAAGGACAGGCTACACCTTC. It yields the protein CATSDSGTRTGYTF.

A word on this clonotype: This may come from a read error, since a much larger clone is one base off. The rearrangement links TRBV5-1 to TRBJ1-2, with no clear D. V dropped 10 bases and J dropped 8 bases, with 21 bases sitting between them. The germline CDR1 and CDR2 sequences are SGHRS and YFSETQ. This CDR3 comprises 13 residues. CDR3 in amino acids: CARKKGELVGYTF. The CDR3, as DNA: TGCGCCCGCAAAAAAGGCGAGTTAGTGGGCTACACCTTC.

There are many counts of this clonotype. This sequence joins TRBV15 and TRBJ2-3; D perhaps matches TRBD2 (6 bases). V shed 6 bases and J shed 0 bases, with 10 bases lying between them. The CDR3 runs 14 residues. The germline V gene has CDR1 LNHNV and CDR2 YYDKDF (reference sequence). DNA of the CDR3: TGTGCCACCAGAGCGGGTCCTAGCACAGATACGCAGTATTTT. It encodes CATRAGPSTDTQYF. Full variable domain (missing parts from reference TRBV15 and TRBJ2-3): DAMVIQNPRYQVTQFGKPVTLSCSQTLNHNVMYWYQQKSSQAPKLLFHYYDKDFNNEADTPDNFQSRRPNTSFCFLDIRSPGLGDTAMYLCATRAGPSTDTQYFGPGTRLTVL.

In its sample, this clonotype was seen many times. The chain employs TRBV19 and TRBJ2-6, with D uncertain. This CDR3 has 16 residues. Trimming took off 1 base at V and 2 bases at J, with 9 bases between the two ends. CDR1 and CDR2 (germline): LNHDA, SQIVND (reference sequence). The CDR3 bases are TGTGCCAGTAGTATAGGAAGGAGAACTGGGGCCAACGTCCTGACTTTC. This sequence encodes CASSIGRRTGANVLTF.

This clonotype was detected many times. The chain joins TRBV6-1 to TRBJ1-1; D is uncertain. The V end was cut by 8 bases, the J end by 0 bases, with 13 bases between. The length of the CDR3 is 14 residues. The germline V gene has CDR1 MNHNS and CDR2 SASEGT. This chain's CDR3 is CASGFSSMNTEAFF. The CDR3 DNA is TGTGCCAGCGGATTCAGTTCCATGAACACTGAAGCTTTCTTT.

The V call is TRBV14, the J call TRBJ2-1; TRBD2 agrees at 7 bases. This CDR3 has 20 amino acids. The germline V gene encodes CDR1 SGHDN and CDR2 FVKESK. V gave up 0 bases and J gave up 7 bases; unmatched junction bases: 21. CDR3 DNA: TGTGCCAGCAGCCAAGATCCCTATGCGTTAGCGGGTGACTTGTGGAATGAGCAGTTCTTC. This translates into CASSQDPYALAGDLWNEQFF.

The chain has TRBV29-1 and TRBJ1-3, with TRBD1 identical over 8 bases. The CDR3 length is 15 residues. Germline CDR1 is SQVTM and CDR2 is ANQGSEA. Trimming removed 3 bases from V and 4 bases from J; junction bases left unmatched: 8. CDR3 in DNA: TGCAGCGTTGACTCTGGACAGGGACAGGGAAACACCATATATTTT. It yields the protein CSVDSGQGQGNTIYF.

The chain has TRBV6-1 and TRBJ1-4; 9 nucleotides agree with TRBD1. Per germline, CDR1 MNHNS and CDR2 SASEGT. The V gene end was trimmed by 2 bases and the J gene end by 10 bases; junction bases not matched to a gene: 8. This CDR3 region has 15 residues. The CDR3 DNA sequence: TGTGCCAGCAGTGAAAAGGGACAGGGACTAGGAAAACTGTTTTTT. Its protein is CASSEKGQGLGKLFF.

At least ten counts were recorded for this clonotype. V usage is TRBV5-6 and J usage is TRBJ2-7, with D unclear. Germline assignment: CDR1 SGHDT and CDR2 YYEEEE. CDR3 size: 13 residues. V lost 2 bases and J lost 3, with 9 bases in between. Here the CDR3 reads CASSFRRVYEQYF. The DNA of the CDR3 is TGTGCCAGCAGCTTTCGGCGAGTCTACGAGCAGTACTTC.

There are many counts of this clonotype. CDR3 sequence reads: CASSIVGPYFGYTF. CDR3 bases: TGTGCCAGTAGTATAGTGGGACCTTATTTCGGCTACACCTTC. The chain carries TRBV19 and TRBJ1-2; TRBD1 might be the D (5 bases). Per germline, CDR1 LNHDA and CDR2 SQIVND (reference sequence). The germline V and J ends were trimmed by 1 base and 8 bases, with 14 bases remaining between them. The CDR3 loop spans 14 amino acids.

This clonotype was found many times. This sequence joins TRBV29-1 and TRBJ1-2; 7 bases line up with TRBD1. CDR1 is SQVTM, CDR2 ANQGSEA, per germline. The CDR3 sequence is 13 residues long. V trimming: 6 bases; J trimming: 4 bases; junction bases outside the gene matches: 8. For the CDR3, the DNA is TGCAGCGTAGATAACAGGGGCCGCTATGGCTACACCTTC. Amino acids: CSVDNRGRYGYTF.

In the case of this clonotype: The junction departs from the called germline gene at one end, perhaps through a read error. The chain has TRBV10-2 and TRBJ1-1; D remains ambiguous. Germline-derived CDR1 and CDR2 are WSHSY and SAAADI. CDR3 size: 14 residues. CDR3 sequence reads: CASSENTENAEAFF. The CDR3 DNA reads as TGCGCCAGCAGTGAAAACACAGAGAACGCTGAAGCTTTCTTT.

At least ten counts were recorded for this clonotype. The chain combines TRBV20-1 with TRBJ2-3, with 9 bases that match TRBD1. The CDR3 covers 13 residues. J gave up 4 bases and V 8 bases, and 7 bases lay outside the gene matches. The germline gives CDR1 DFQATT, CDR2 SNEGSKA (reference sequence). The CDR3 nucleotides read TGCAGTACCGGGACAGGGACCGCAGATACGCAGTATTTT. This sequence encodes CSTGTGTADTQYF.

J is TRBJ2-3 and V is TRBV2; TRBD2 agrees at 8 bases. There are 14 residues in the CDR3. V dropped 6 bases and J dropped 4; count of bases not matched to a gene: 6. Germline lookup yields CDR1 SNHLY and CDR2 FYNNEI. The CDR3 nucleotides read TGTGCCAGCAGCCTACGGGGGGGGTCAGATACGCAGTATTTT. This gives the protein CASSLRGGSDTQYF.

This clonotype was counted once. The chain is built from TRBV10-3 and TRBJ2-5; 8 bases agree with TRBD1. Germline V lookup: CDR1 ENHRY, CDR2 SYGVKD. Germline trimming cut 8 bases from V and 5 bases from J; bases unmatched to any gene: 10. The CDR3 covers 14 residues. CDR3 bases: TGTGCCATCGGGGGGCAGGGGGCGATTGAGACCCAGTACTTC. As protein: CAIGGQGAIETQYF.

The sample holds one count of this clonotype. The chain employs TRBV24-1 and TRBJ1-2, with D possibly TRBD1 on 5 matching bases. Trimming removed 4 bases at V and 4 bases at J, with 15 bases between. The germline gives CDR1 KGHDR, CDR2 SFDVKD. The CDR3 extends over 15 amino acids. Here the CDR3 reads CATSDPRGNFYGYTF. Here the CDR3 DNA reads TGTGCCACCAGTGACCCAAGGGGAAACTTCTATGGCTACACCTTC.

This chain links TRBV20-1 with TRBJ1-1, with D possibly being TRBD1 (6 bases). Germline V lookup: CDR1 DFQATT, CDR2 SNEGSKA (reference sequence). The CDR3 consists of 13 residues. Deletions cut 5 bases from V and 5 bases from J, with 15 bases between. This CDR3 is CSAPGQFGTEAFF. For the CDR3, the DNA is TGCAGTGCTCCCGGACAGTTTGGTACTGAAGCTTTCTTT.

This clonotype was seen repeatedly, ten times or more. The rearrangement uses TRBV24-1 and TRBJ2-1; TRBD2 matches at 8 bases. The CDR3 totals 14 residues. The germline V gene has CDR1 KGHDR and CDR2 SFDVKD. V trimming: 1 base; J trimming: 8 bases; junction bases outside the gene matches: 3. The CDR3 region is CATSDFRAGDEQFF. The DNA of the CDR3 is TGTGCCACCAGTGATTTTCGAGCGGGGGATGAGCAGTTCTTC.

This clonotype was recorded many times. The chain joins TRBV15 to TRBJ1-2; D gene unclear. Per germline, CDR1 LNHNV and CDR2 YYDKDF (reference sequence). The ends were cut back, 0 bases at V and 6 bases at J, with 14 bases in the middle. There are 15 residues in the CDR3. Here the CDR3 reads CATSRDWPPQNGYTF. The CDR3, as DNA: TGTGCCACCAGCAGAGATTGGCCACCACAAAATGGCTACACCTTC.